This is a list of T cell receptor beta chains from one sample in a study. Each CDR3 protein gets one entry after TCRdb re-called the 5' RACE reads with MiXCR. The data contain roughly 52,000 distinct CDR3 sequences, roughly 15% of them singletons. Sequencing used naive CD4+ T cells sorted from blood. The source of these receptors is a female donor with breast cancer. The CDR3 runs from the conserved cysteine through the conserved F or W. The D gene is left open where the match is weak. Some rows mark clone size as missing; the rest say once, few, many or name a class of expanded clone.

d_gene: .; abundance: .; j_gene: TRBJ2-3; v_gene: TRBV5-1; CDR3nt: TGCGCCAGCAGCTTGGGGGTAGCAGGACATACGCAGTATTTT; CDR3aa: CASSLGVAGHTQYF
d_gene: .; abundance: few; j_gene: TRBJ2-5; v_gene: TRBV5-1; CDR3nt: TGCGCCAGCAGCGAGGTCATCGAGACCCAGTACTTC; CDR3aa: CASSEVIETQYF
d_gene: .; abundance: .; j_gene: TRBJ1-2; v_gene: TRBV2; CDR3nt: TGTGCCAGTCGGACGGCTCATAACTATGGCTACACCTTC; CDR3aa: CASRTAHNYGYTF
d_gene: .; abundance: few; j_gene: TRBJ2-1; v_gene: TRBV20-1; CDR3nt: TGCAGTGCCCAAAGGTACCCAAACGATGAGCAGTTCTTC; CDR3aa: CSAQRYPNDEQFF
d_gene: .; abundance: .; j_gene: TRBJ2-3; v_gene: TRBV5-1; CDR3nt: TGCGCCAGCAGCCAAAGAGGCGCCTGCACAGATACGCAGTATTTT; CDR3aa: CASSQRGACTDTQYF
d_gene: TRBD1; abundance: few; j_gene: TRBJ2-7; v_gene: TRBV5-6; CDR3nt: TGTGCCAGCAGCTCACCGACAGGGTACCACGAGCAGTACTTC; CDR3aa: CASSSPTGYHEQYF
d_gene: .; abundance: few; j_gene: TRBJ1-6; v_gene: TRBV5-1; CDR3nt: TGCGCCAGCAGCTTCTCACAAGTTTCACCCCTCCACTTT; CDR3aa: CASSFSQVSPLHF
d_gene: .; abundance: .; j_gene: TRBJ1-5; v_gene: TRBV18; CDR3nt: TGTGCCAGCTCACGCAGCCGAGGGGAAAGTCAGCCCCAGCATTTT; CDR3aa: CASSRSRGESQPQHF
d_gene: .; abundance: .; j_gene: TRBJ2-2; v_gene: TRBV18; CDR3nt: TGTGCCAGCTCACCCTCGGGACTCTCGAACACCGGGGAGCTGTTTTTT; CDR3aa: CASSPSGLSNTGELFF
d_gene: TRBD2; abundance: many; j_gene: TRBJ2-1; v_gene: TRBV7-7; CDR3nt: TGTGCTAGCAGCTTCGGACTAGCGCGTGACAATGAGCAGTTCTTC; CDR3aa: CASSFGLARDNEQFF
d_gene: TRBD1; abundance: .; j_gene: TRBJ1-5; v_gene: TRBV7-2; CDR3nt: TGTGCCAGCAGCCAAGGGGGCTCTTCCATATCCCAGCATTTT; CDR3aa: CASSQGGSSISQHF
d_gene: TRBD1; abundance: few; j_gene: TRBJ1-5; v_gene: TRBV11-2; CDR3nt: TGTGCCAGCAGCTTAGCCCGGGAACAGGGGGCTTGCAATCAGCCCCAGCATTTT; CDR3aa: CASSLAREQGACNQPQHF
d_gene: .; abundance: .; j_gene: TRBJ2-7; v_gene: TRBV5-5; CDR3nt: TGTGCCAGCAGCCCCAGGGAAATCTCCTACGAGCAGTACTTC; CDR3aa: CASSPREISYEQYF
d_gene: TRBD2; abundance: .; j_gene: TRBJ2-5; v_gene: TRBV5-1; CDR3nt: TGCGCCAGCAGCTTGGCTAGCGGGTCACAAGAGACCCAGTACTTC; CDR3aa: CASSLASGSQETQYF
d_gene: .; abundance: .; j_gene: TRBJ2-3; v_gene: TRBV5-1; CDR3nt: TGCGCCAGCAGCTTGGCGGACCACCAGGGGGATACGCAGTATTTT; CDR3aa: CASSLADHQGDTQYF
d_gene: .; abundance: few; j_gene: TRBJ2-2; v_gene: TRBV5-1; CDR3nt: TGCGCCAGCAGCTCGGACCCCCGGGGGGCCACCGGGGAGCTGTTTTTT; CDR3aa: CASSSDPRGATGELFF